The 25 T cell receptor beta chains presented below share a single source sample, sequenced in a study of T cell repertoires in ileal Crohn's disease. The data were produced by immunoSEQ multiplex PCR, yet TCRdb's version contains in-frame clones alone and is incomplete. Among approximately 4,500 clones listed, roughly 69% were seen once. The specimen was ileal tissue. These receptors originate from an adult with Crohn's disease.

There are a few counts of this clone. The chain combines TRBV10-1 with TRBJ1-1; D may be TRBD1 (6 bases). The V end was cut by 4 bases, the J end by 0 bases, with 9 bases between. The CDR3 totals 14 residues. Per germline, CDR1 WNHNN and CDR2 SYGVQD (reference sequence). This CDR3 reads CASSGDMVNTEAFF. The CDR3 nucleotides are TGCGCCAGCAGTGGGGACATGGTGAACACTGAAGCTTTCTTT.

This clone was counted between two and nine times. The J gene is TRBJ2-3, the V gene TRBV2, with 10 bases lining up with TRBD2. With 4 bases clipped from V and 0 bases from J, the junction kept 7 bases outside the gene matches. There are 17 residues in the CDR3. Germline CDR1 reads SNHLY; CDR2 reads FYNNEI. The CDR3 reads CASSGQSGRASTDTQYF. Here the CDR3 DNA reads TGTGCCAGCAGTGGTCAGAGCGGGAGGGCTAGCACAGATACGCAGTATTTT.

The rearrangement uses TRBV9 and TRBJ2-3; TRBD2 matches 8 bases. This CDR3 has 15 amino acids. Trimming cost V 0 bases and J 6 bases; bases outside gene matches: 6. Germline CDR1 reads SGDLS; CDR2 reads YYNGEE. The CDR3 sequence: CASSVVPSGFDTQYF. CDR3 bases: TGTGCCAGCAGCGTAGTGCCTAGCGGGTTCGATACGCAGTATTTT.

The rearrangement joins TRBV5-4 to TRBJ1-6; the D is unclear. Between the trimmed V and J ends, which lost 2 bases and 5 bases, there was a span of 11 bases. Germline CDR1 is SGHNT and CDR2 is YYREEE (reference sequence). The CDR3 is made up of 15 amino acids. DNA of the CDR3: TGTGCCAGCAGCTTAAGAAACACAAATAATTCACCCCTCCACTTT. Translation: CASSLRNTNNSPLHF.

The chain recombines TRBV4-1 with TRBJ1-2; 9 nucleotides agree with TRBD1. This CDR3 is 13 amino acids long. V was clipped by 4 bases and J by 8 bases; unmatched bases: 5. The germline V gene has CDR1 MGHRA and CDR2 YSYEKL. CDR3 region: CASSLGQGTGYTF. DNA of the CDR3: TGCGCCAGCAGCCTAGGACAGGGGACGGGCTACACCTTC.

This rearrangement joins TRBV7-8 to TRBJ2-1; TRBD2 matches at 12 bases. The ends lost 4 bases at V and 9 bases at J; junction bases unmatched: 7. The CDR3 has 15 amino acids. Germline V gene data show CDR1 as SGHVS and CDR2 as FQNEAQ. CDR3 protein: CASSSSGGAPSEQFF. As DNA, the CDR3 is TGTGCCAGCAGCTCTAGCGGGGGGGCCCCAAGTGAGCAGTTCTTC.

The V gene is TRBV9, the J gene TRBJ2-7; D might be TRBD2 (6 bases). CDR3 length equals 16 residues. V lost 0 bases and J 7 bases, leaving 20 bases between the germline ends. In germline, CDR1 is SGDLS, CDR2 YYNGEE. Here the CDR3 reads CASSVGVSTEGREQYF. As DNA, the CDR3 is TGTGCCAGCAGCGTAGGGGTTAGTACGGAGGGGCGGGAGCAGTACTTC.

The rearrangement uses TRBV5-1 and TRBJ2-3; 9 nucleotides align to TRBD1. In germline, CDR1 is SGHRS, CDR2 YFSETQ. The CDR3 has 15 amino acids. V dropped 4 bases and J dropped 0; count of bases not matched to a gene: 3. CDR3 amino acids: CASSMDRGSTDTQYF. The CDR3 DNA reads as TGCGCCAGCAGCATGGACAGGGGAAGCACAGATACGCAGTATTTT.

There are a few counts of this clone. The chain is built from TRBV4-1 and TRBJ2-7, with 9 bases aligning to TRBD1. This CDR3 is built from 17 residues. The junction had 9 bases not matched to a gene; V was cut back by 0 bases and J by 3 bases. Germline CDR1 reads MGHRA; CDR2 reads YSYEKL. The CDR3 bases are TGCGCCAGCAGCCAAGAACGAGGGACAGGGTCCTTCTACGAGCAGTACTTC. Translating it yields CASSQERGTGSFYEQYF.

The chain combines TRBV2 with TRBJ1-1; 7 nucleotides agree with TRBD1. Germline V CDR1 and CDR2: SNHLY, FYNNEI. V dropped 3 bases and J dropped 4; count of bases not matched to a gene: 5. The CDR3 is 14 residues long. The CDR3 spells CASSDLWDSTEAFF. CDR3 bases: TGTGCCAGCAGTGATCTCTGGGACAGCACTGAAGCTTTCTTT.

In its sample, this clone was seen a few times. The V gene is TRBV6-1, the J gene TRBJ2-7; TRBD1 aligns across 10 bases. With 3 bases clipped from V and 2 bases from J, the junction kept 1 base outside the gene matches. This CDR3 contains 14 residues. Germline V lookup: CDR1 MNHNS, CDR2 SASEGT. The DNA of the CDR3 is TGTGCCAGCAGTGAGACAGGGGGCGCCTACGAGCAGTACTTC. Residues: CASSETGGAYEQYF.

This clone was seen only once. The chain is built from TRBV2 and TRBJ1-5; 11 bases fit TRBD1. CDR1 SNHLY and CDR2 FYNNEI come from the germline V gene. Trimming at V came to 10 bases and at J to 9 bases, leaving 8 bases not matched to a gene. CDR3 length: 13 amino acids. As DNA, the CDR3 is TGTGCCACGCAAGGACAGGGGGCACGGCCCCAGCATTTT. Translation gives CATQGQGARPQHF. Full variable domain (outside the CDR3, taken from reference TRBV2 and TRBJ1-5): EPEVTQTPSHQVTQMGQEVILRCVPISNHLYFYWYRQILGQKVEFLVSFYNNEISEKSEIFDDQFSVERPDGSNFTLKIRSTKLEDSAMYFCATQGQGARPQHFGDGTRLSIL.

The chain couples TRBV10-1 to TRBJ2-2; weak D call: TRBD2 (5 bases). Germline assignment: CDR1 WNHNN and CDR2 SYGVQD (reference sequence). This CDR3 region has 15 residues. Trimming stripped 7 bases from V and 2 bases from J, with 14 bases between. In DNA form, the CDR3 reads TGCGCCAGCAATGGCGGGCAACCAAACACCGGGGAGCTGTTTTTT. Protein: CASNGGQPNTGELFF.

The CDR3, as DNA: TGCGCCAGCAGCTTCGGGACTAGCGGGAGTAATGAGCAGTTCTTC. Protein: CASSFGTSGSNEQFF. The rearrangement joins TRBV5-1 to TRBJ2-1; 14 bases fit TRBD2. The V segment lost 2 bases and the J segment 7 bases; nucleotides outside the gene matches: 2. This CDR3 is 15 amino acids long. Per germline, CDR1 SGHRS and CDR2 YFSETQ.

The chain joins TRBV15 to TRBJ1-3; no reliable D call. Germline loops: CDR1 LNHNV, CDR2 YYDKDF (reference sequence). The CDR3 has 16 residues. With 0 bases removed from V and 4 bases from J, the gap between germline ends came to 13 bases. This chain's CDR3 is CATSRDSQSQGNTIYF. In DNA, the CDR3 is TGTGCCACCAGCAGAGATTCCCAGTCTCAGGGAAACACCATATATTTT. The full variable domain, rest sourced from reference TRBV15 and TRBJ1-3, is DAMVIQNPRYQVTQFGKPVTLSCSQTLNHNVMYWYQQKSSQAPKLLFHYYDKDFNNEADTPDNFQSRRPNTSFCFLDIRSPGLGDTAMYLCATSRDSQSQGNTIYFGEGSWLTVV.

The chain recombines TRBV4-3 with TRBJ2-2; the match to TRBD1 covers 7 bases. In germline, CDR1 is LGHNA, CDR2 YSLEER. V lost 4 bases to trimming and J lost 2 bases; unmatched junction nucleotides: 4. There are 15 residues in the CDR3. CDR3 in DNA: TGCGCCAGCAGCCGCGGACAGGCCAACACCGGGGAGCTGTTTTTT. Protein sequence: CASSRGQANTGELFF.

The V call is TRBV6-1, the J call TRBJ2-7; 7 bases line up with TRBD1. The V gene end was trimmed by 0 bases and the J gene end by 3 bases; junction bases not matched to a gene: 2. CDR1 and CDR2 (germline): MNHNS, SASEGT. CDR3 length equals 14 residues. The CDR3: CASSEAGQLYEQYF. The DNA of the CDR3 is TGTGCCAGCAGTGAAGCGGGACAGCTCTACGAGCAGTACTTC.

The chain has TRBV29-1 and TRBJ2-3, with 11 nucleotides matching TRBD2. The germline CDR1 and CDR2 sequences are SQVTM and ANQGSEA. The V and J ends lost 0 bases and 4 bases, in that order; junction bases with no gene match: 6. The CDR3 spans 16 residues. The CDR3 DNA is TGCAGCGTTGAAGATCGACTAGCGGGGATGGCAGATACGCAGTATTTT. This codes for CSVEDRLAGMADTQYF.

This chain links TRBV4-2 with TRBJ2-7; TRBD1 matches at 7 bases. This CDR3 is 14 amino acids long. The J segment lost 5 bases and the V segment lost 1 base, leaving 5 bases of the junction unmatched. Germline V gene data show CDR1 as LGHNA and CDR2 as YNFKEQ. The CDR3 region is CASSQVDRVHEQYF. CDR3 in DNA: TGTGCCAGCAGCCAAGTAGACAGGGTCCACGAGCAGTACTTC.

The chain has TRBV29-1 and TRBJ1-2; the match to TRBD1 covers 8 bases. The CDR3 loop spans 12 amino acids. J lost 4 bases, V lost 5 bases, and 3 bases had no gene match. Germline V gene data show CDR1 as SQVTM and CDR2 as ANQGSEA. DNA for the CDR3: TGCAGCGTTCAGGGGGCCTCCTATGGCTACACCTTC. Translated, it gives CSVQGASYGYTF.

The chain links TRBV19 to TRBJ1-1; D gene ambiguous. The CDR3 extends over 12 amino acids. The germline V gene has CDR1 LNHDA and CDR2 SQIVND (reference sequence). Deletions cut 3 bases from V and 8 bases from J, with 10 bases between. CDR3 sequence reads: CASSISVSEAFF. The CDR3 DNA reads as TGTGCCAGTAGTATTTCGGTTTCCGAAGCTTTCTTT.

This chain links TRBV10-3 with TRBJ1-3; D might be TRBD1 (6 bases). The V gene lost 10 bases and the J gene lost 2 bases, with 15 bases spanning the gap. Germline lookup yields CDR1 ENHRY and CDR2 SYGVKD. The CDR3 sequence is 14 residues long. The CDR3 nucleotides are TGTGCCACTCTAGGGGGGGAACCTGGAAACACCATATATTTT. This sequence encodes CATLGGEPGNTIYF.

This clone has only one observation. The chain has TRBV28 and TRBJ1-6, with a tentative D call TRBD1 (5 bases). Trimming took 7 bases from V and 9 from J, leaving 28 bases between them. CDR3 length: 18 residues. Germline V gene sequence: CDR1 MDHEN, CDR2 SYDVKM. The CDR3 coding sequence is TGTGCCAGCAACCCAATAAAGCAGGGTCTCGGCTTGGGTTCACCCCTCCACTTT. Translated: CASNPIKQGLGLGSPLHF.

Details on this clone: A read error may produce the germline difference seen at one junction end. The chain employs TRBV4-1 and TRBJ1-1; 8 bases match TRBD1. Germline V gene lookup returns CDR1 MGHRA and CDR2 YSYEKL. The CDR3 has 16 residues. CDR3 residues: CASSQGIAGGPRSRDF. CDR3 in DNA: TGCGCCAGCAGCCAAGGAATCGCAGGGGGCCCCAGGTCGAGAGACTTT.

The chain combines TRBV28 with TRBJ1-2; 7 bases fit TRBD1. CDR3 length: 14 residues. Germline V gives CDR1 MDHEN, CDR2 SYDVKM. Trimming cost V 4 bases and J 4 bases; bases outside gene matches: 6. CDR3 amino acids: CASSSGGYGYGYTF. CDR3 sequence (DNA): TGTGCCAGCAGTTCAGGGGGATACGGCTATGGCTACACCTTC.